This TCR beta chain was captured by sequencing in a study of identical twins. This CDR3 spans 14 amino acids. Looked up from germline, CDR1 is SQVTM and CDR2 is ANQGSEA. The V segment lost 0 bases and the J segment 4 bases; nucleotides outside the gene matches: 4. TCRdb re-analysed the 5' RACE reads in MiXCR, keeping a single row per CDR3 protein. The data show roughly 750,000 distinct CDR3 sequences, 21% seen once. This clonotype has just a few counts. The same data also contributed to another study, on T cells expressing NK-cell markers. That work contributes: Specificity for HCMV among expanded NKG2C+ T cell clones was not established.

The source of this sequence is a woman aged 18-29 years in good health. The rearrangement uses TRBV29-1 and TRBJ2-3; the match to TRBD2 covers 7 bases. The material sequenced was PBMCs. CDR3 region: CSVEEGGPSDTQYF. The CDR3 nucleotides read TGCAGCGTTGAAGAGGGAGGGCCCTCAGATACGCAGTATTTT.